The 24 T cell receptor beta chains below were found in one sample sequenced in a study of T cells in tuberculosis. Data came from immunoSEQ multiplex PCR; TCRdb stores just in-frame clones and leaves some out. The sample lists under 40,000 clones; 94% were seen once. Sequencing input: PBMCs. The receptors derive from a donor between 5 and 29 years old with latent tuberculosis or without tuberculosis infection.

V is TRBV29-1 and J is TRBJ2-3, with D unclear. CDR3 length: 11 residues. The germline V gene has CDR1 SQVTM and CDR2 ANQGSEA. Trimming shortened V by 5 bases and J by 5 bases, and 8 bases separated the two germline ends. The CDR3 DNA reads TGCAGCGTTCTCTTACTAGATACGCAGTATTTT. It translates to CSVLLLDTQYF.

The rearrangement joins TRBV5-6 to TRBJ1-1; D perhaps matches TRBD1 (5 bases). Germline V gene sequence: CDR1 SGHDT, CDR2 YYEEEE. The CDR3 spans 16 residues. V was shortened by 4 bases and J by 1 base, with 17 bases between the two germline ends. In DNA, the CDR3 is TGTGCCAGCAGCCCATATTTCTCGGACAAGAACACTGAAGCTTTCTTT. Its protein is CASSPYFSDKNTEAFF.

This chain joins TRBV15 and TRBJ1-2; D perhaps matches TRBD1 (5 bases). Germline V lookup: CDR1 LNHNV, CDR2 YYDKDF (reference sequence). Trimming removed 1 base from V and 4 bases from J, with 16 bases in between. The CDR3 contains 16 residues. CDR3 DNA sequence: TGTGCCACCAGCAGAGGCGGGGGGAATTGGGTCTATGGCTACACCTTC. Its translation is CATSRGGGNWVYGYTF.

The rearrangement joins TRBV29-1 to TRBJ2-1, with TRBD1 identical over 7 bases. Germline V gene data show CDR1 as SQVTM and CDR2 as ANQGSEA. This CDR3 has 15 amino acids. V gave up 0 bases and J gave up 8 bases; unmatched junction bases: 10. The CDR3 sequence is CSVEDPIQGRDEQFF. The CDR3 bases are TGCAGCGTTGAAGATCCCATACAGGGGCGGGATGAGCAGTTCTTC.

This chain uses TRBV6-5 with TRBJ1-2; D is undetermined. V lost 5 bases to trimming and J lost 8 bases, with 18 bases between them. Germline V CDR1 and CDR2: MNHEY, SVGAGI. CDR3 size: 14 residues. CDR3 DNA sequence: TGTGCCAGCAGTCGGGAAGGGAAGATGGGAGGCTACACCTTC. Protein: CASSREGKMGGYTF.

V is TRBV19 and J is TRBJ1-1; a possible D gene is TRBD1 (5 bases). The V gene lost 5 bases and the J gene lost 0 bases, with 10 bases spanning the gap. In germline, CDR1 is LNHDA, CDR2 SQIVND (reference sequence). This CDR3 has 14 residues. CDR3 coding DNA: TGTGCCAGTAGTGGGGCTCTCATGAACACTGAAGCTTTCTTT. Protein product: CASSGALMNTEAFF.

The chain joins TRBV15 to TRBJ2-5; D might be TRBD2 (6 bases). Deletions cut 3 bases from V and 1 base from J, with 15 bases between. CDR1 is LNHNV and CDR2 is YYDKDF in the germline V gene (reference sequence). This CDR3 has 16 amino acids. This CDR3 is CATSSLREASQETQYF. DNA of the CDR3: TGTGCCACCAGCAGTCTGAGGGAGGCCTCCCAAGAGACCCAGTACTTC.

The chain recombines TRBV7-6 with TRBJ2-7, with 13 nucleotides matching TRBD2. The CDR3 runs to 14 residues. Germline V gene data show CDR1 as SGHVS and CDR2 as FNYEAQ. V shed 6 bases and J 3 bases; nucleotides not matched to a gene: 2. Here the CDR3 reads CASRRLAGGYEQYF. CDR3 DNA: TGTGCCAGCAGAAGACTAGCGGGAGGCTACGAGCAGTACTTC.

A single count supports this clone. The V gene is TRBV5-1, the J gene TRBJ1-1; a possible D gene is TRBD1 (6 bases). The germline V gene encodes CDR1 SGHRS and CDR2 YFSETQ. V was shortened by 3 bases and J by 1 base, with 19 bases between the two germline ends. The CDR3 consists of 17 residues. DNA of the CDR3: TGCGCCAGCAGCTCCTGGACAGAGGCGCGCTCGAACACTGAAGCTTTCTTT. It encodes CASSSWTEARSNTEAFF. Drawing the rest from reference TRBV5-1 and TRBJ1-1, the complete variable domain is KAGVTQTPRYLIKTRGQQVTLSCSPISGHRSVSWYQQTPGQGLQFLFEYFSETQRNKGNFPGRFSGRQFSNSRSEMNVSTLELGDSALYLCASSSWTEARSNTEAFFGQGTRLTVV.

This chain's CDR3 is CASSLHRNNEQFF. The CDR3 DNA reads as TGTGCCAGCAGCTTACACAGGAACAATGAGCAGTTCTTC. The rearrangement joins TRBV7-2 to TRBJ2-1; possible D gene TRBD1, 5 bases. The germline CDR1 and CDR2 sequences are SGHTA and FQGNSA. V was shortened by 2 bases and J by 5 bases, with 7 bases between the two germline ends. The CDR3 totals 13 residues.

The gene calls are TRBV2 and TRBJ2-7; TRBD2 matches at 7 bases. V was pared by 7 bases and J by 7 bases, with 10 bases of the junction left unmatched. The CDR3 sequence is 13 residues long. Germline lookup yields CDR1 SNHLY and CDR2 FYNNEI. The CDR3 bases are TGTGCCAGCAAAGTAGCGGGCCGTGGGGAGCAGTACTTC. Translation gives CASKVAGRGEQYF.

The V gene is TRBV4-2, the J gene TRBJ2-5; 8 positions agree with TRBD1. Germline assignment: CDR1 LGHNA and CDR2 YNFKEQ. V was pared by 0 bases and J by 1 base, with 4 bases of the junction left unmatched. The CDR3 length is 16 residues. The CDR3 protein is CASSQDLTGGQETQYF. The CDR3 DNA reads as TGTGCCAGCAGCCAAGATTTAACAGGGGGCCAAGAGACCCAGTACTTC.

V usage is TRBV4-2 and J usage is TRBJ2-7, with TRBD1 identical over 9 bases. The CDR3 has 14 amino acids. Germline V CDR1 and CDR2: LGHNA, YNFKEQ. The junction had 8 bases not matched to a gene; V was cut back by 5 bases and J by 6 bases. CDR3 in DNA: TGTGCCAGCAGCATACAACAGGGGGCAGGCGAGCAGTACTTC. Translation: CASSIQQGAGEQYF.

The rearrangement uses TRBV5-1 and TRBJ2-3, with TRBD2 identical over 16 bases. The V and J ends lost 4 bases and 6 bases, in that order; junction bases with no gene match: 5. Germline lookup yields CDR1 SGHRS and CDR2 YFSETQ. The CDR3 runs 16 residues. The CDR3 DNA reads as TGCGCCAGCAGCCCGGGACTAGCGGGAGGGATTGATACGCAGTATTTT. It codes for CASSPGLAGGIDTQYF.

This clone occurred once. The chain recombines TRBV7-9 with TRBJ1-3; TRBD1 is a possible D gene (5 bases). The CDR3 has 12 amino acids. Germline CDR1 SEHNR, CDR2 FQNEAQ (reference sequence). Trimming shortened V by 11 bases and J by 4 bases, and 12 bases separated the two germline ends. Here the CDR3 reads CAGTRGGNTIYF. The CDR3 DNA reads as TGTGCCGGGACCCGGGGGGGAAACACCATATATTTT.

The chain combines TRBV6-6 with TRBJ1-1; 8 bases agree with TRBD1. Germline lookup yields CDR1 MNHNY and CDR2 SVGAGI (reference sequence). The ends lost 6 bases at V and 3 bases at J; junction bases unmatched: 6. The CDR3 extends over 14 amino acids. The CDR3 protein is CASRTGAGDTEAFF. In nucleotides, the CDR3 is TGTGCCAGCAGGACAGGGGCTGGGGACACTGAAGCTTTCTTT.

The rearrangement links TRBV7-3 to TRBJ1-3, with D uncertain. The length of the CDR3 is 15 residues. CDR1 is SGHTA, CDR2 FQGTGA, per germline. V dropped 1 base and J dropped 2 bases, with 9 bases sitting between them. The CDR3 protein is CASSLSRSAGNTIYF. The DNA of the CDR3 is TGTGCCAGCAGCTTAAGCCGGTCCGCTGGAAACACCATATATTTT.

The DNA of the CDR3 is TGTGCCAGCAGTGGACAGACAAGCTCCTACAATGAGCAGTTCTTC. Translation gives CASSGQTSSYNEQFF. The chain uses TRBV2 and TRBJ2-1; possible D gene TRBD1, 5 bases. The CDR3 loop spans 15 amino acids. The germline V gene has CDR1 SNHLY and CDR2 FYNNEI. V gave up 4 bases and J gave up 0 bases, with 10 bases separating them. Full variable domain (remainder filled in from reference TRBV2 and TRBJ2-1): EPEVTQTPSHQVTQMGQEVILRCVPISNHLYFYWYRQILGQKVEFLVSFYNNEISEKSEIFDDQFSVERPDGSNFTLKIRSTKLEDSAMYFCASSGQTSSYNEQFFGPGTRLTVL.

This chain connects TRBV5-1 to TRBJ1-3; maybe TRBD1 (5 bases). The CDR3 runs to 13 residues. The V gene's germline CDR1 is SGHRS and CDR2 YFSETQ. V gave up 5 bases and J gave up 7 bases, with 13 bases separating them. CDR3: CASRDNGRNTIYF. The CDR3 DNA reads as TGCGCCAGCAGGGACAACGGAAGGAACACCATATATTTT.

This clone came up a few times. The DNA of the CDR3 is TGTGCCAGCAGCACCGGGACAGGGGGCAGAGAGACCCAGTACTTC. It codes for CASSTGTGGRETQYF. The V and J genes are TRBV28 and TRBJ2-5; 12 bases map to TRBD1. V gave up 6 bases and J gave up 4 bases; unmatched junction bases: 6. This CDR3 spans 15 amino acids. CDR1 is MDHEN and CDR2 is SYDVKM in the germline V gene.

The CDR3 region is CAWREFTGELFF. The CDR3 coding sequence is TGTGCCTGGAGAGAGTTCACCGGGGAGCTGTTTTTT. The chain couples TRBV30 to TRBJ2-2, with D hard to call. Germline-derived CDR1 and CDR2 are GTSNPN and SVGIG (reference sequence). V was trimmed by 3 bases and J by 4 bases, leaving 6 bases between them. The CDR3 totals 12 residues. Supplemented by reference TRBV30 and TRBJ2-2, the full variable domain reads SQTIHQWPATLVQPVGSPLSLECTVEGTSNPNLYWYRQAAGRGLQLLFYSVGIGQISSEVPQNLSASRPQDRQFILSSKKLLLSDSGFYLCAWREFTGELFFGEGSRLTVL.

The V gene is TRBV7-6, the J gene TRBJ2-1; 8 bases agree with TRBD2. Looked up from germline, CDR1 is SGHVS and CDR2 is FNYEAQ. V was pared by 1 base and J by 8 bases, with 7 bases of the junction left unmatched. The CDR3 sequence is 15 residues long. CDR3 region: CASSLDGRAGDEQFF. The CDR3 DNA sequence: TGTGCCAGCAGCTTAGACGGGAGGGCCGGGGATGAGCAGTTCTTC.

CDR3 in amino acids: CASSSRRENDEQFF. DNA for the CDR3: TGTGCCAGCAGCTCCCGGCGGGAGAATGATGAGCAGTTCTTC. The chain uses TRBV11-3 and TRBJ2-1, with 7 bases matching TRBD2. Germline-derived CDR1 and CDR2 are SGHNT and YENEEA. The CDR3 consists of 14 residues. J was trimmed by 8 bases and V by 4 bases; bases with no gene match: 8.

This clone has just a few counts. The chain recombines TRBV2 with TRBJ1-5; TRBD1 agrees at 12 bases. Looked up from germline, CDR1 is SNHLY and CDR2 is FYNNEI. The length of the CDR3 is 15 residues. Trimming removed 6 bases from V and 7 bases from J; junction bases left unmatched: 7. CDR3: CASSTGTGGYQPQHF. The CDR3, as DNA: TGTGCCAGCAGCACCGGGACAGGGGGCTACCAGCCCCAGCATTTT.